The 21 T cell receptor beta chains below come from one sample, sequenced in a study of T cells in Graves' hyperthyroidism and ophthalmopathy. Amplified TCR beta CDR3 regions derived from RNA transcripts. The HTBI primer set served for first-round RT-PCR of the TCR CDR3. TCRdb redid the calling of the multiplex PCR reads with MiXCR, one entry per CDR3 protein. The sample contains about 620,000 distinct CDR3 sequences, 16% of which appear only once. Sequences were obtained from blood. These receptors were collected from a woman aged 25 to 39 with Graves' hyperthyroidism.

In this sample, this clonotype turned up many times. The chain has TRBV3-1 and TRBJ1-1; TRBD1 matches at 7 bases. Germline V CDR1 and CDR2: LGHDT, YNNKEL (reference sequence). Losses at the gene ends were 4 bases for V and 1 base for J; bases not matched to a gene: 6. The CDR3 totals 15 residues. The CDR3 coding sequence is TGTGCCAGCAGCCGTTCGGACAGGAGGAACACTGAAGCTTTCTTT. Amino acids: CASSRSDRRNTEAFF.

The V gene is TRBV9, the J gene TRBJ2-3; TRBD1 aligns across 8 bases. The CDR3 is made up of 15 amino acids. J gave up 3 bases and V 0 bases, and 3 bases lay outside the gene matches. Germline V CDR1 and CDR2: SGDLS, YYNGEE. The CDR3 is CASSVGRGRTDTQYF. CDR3 coding DNA: TGTGCCAGCAGCGTAGGCAGGGGGCGGACAGATACGCAGTATTTT.

The V and J genes are TRBV29-1 and TRBJ2-7; D might be TRBD2 (5 bases). V dropped 3 bases and J dropped 0 bases, with 9 bases sitting between them. The CDR3 is 13 amino acids. CDR1 and CDR2 (germline): SQVTM, ANQGSEA. The DNA of the CDR3 is TGCAGCGTTGACATAGGGAGCTCCTACGAGCAGTACTTC. This codes for CSVDIGSSYEQYF.

This chain's CDR3 is CSASRLVDTQYF. The CDR3, as DNA: TGCAGTGCTAGTCGCCTTGTAGATACGCAGTATTTT. The chain is built from TRBV20-1 and TRBJ2-3; D ambiguous. The length of the CDR3 is 12 residues. In germline, CDR1 is DFQATT, CDR2 SNEGSKA (reference sequence). V was clipped by 3 bases and J by 5 bases, with 9 bases between them.

This clonotype was picked up a small number of times. The rearrangement joins TRBV2 to TRBJ2-2; possibly TRBD2 for D (6 bases). Germline assignment: CDR1 SNHLY and CDR2 FYNNEI. Trimming cost V 1 base and J 6 bases, with 6 bases left between them. The CDR3 covers 13 residues. CDR3: CASSEGGAGELFF. CDR3 nucleotide sequence: TGTGCCAGCAGTGAAGGGGGGGCCGGGGAGCTGTTTTTT.

This clonotype was observed many times. This chain links TRBV12-3 or TRBV12-4 with TRBJ2-1; 13 bases agree with TRBD2. The CDR3 is made up of 16 amino acids. V was clipped by 5 bases and J by 6 bases; unmatched bases: 7. The DNA for the CDR3 is TGTGCCAGCAGTCCTAGGACTAGCGGGGGCTCCAATGAGCAGTTCTTC. The encoded protein is CASSPRTSGGSNEQFF.

Of note for this clonotype: Mismatch with germline at one junction end may stem from a read error. The rearrangement links TRBV28 to TRBJ2-7; 7 nucleotides agree with TRBD1. The germline V gene encodes CDR1 MDHEN and CDR2 SYDVKM. The CDR3 length is 16 residues. In nucleotides, the CDR3 is TGTGCCAGCAATTTACTTTTTACAGGGGTCTCCTACGAGCAGTACTTC. Its protein product is CASNLLFTGVSYEQYF.

This clonotype occurred a few times. This chain connects TRBV5-1 to TRBJ2-7; TRBD2 matches 8 bases. Germline trimming cut 4 bases from V and 9 bases from J; bases unmatched to any gene: 15. This CDR3 region has 15 residues. In germline, CDR1 is SGHRS, CDR2 YFSETQ. In DNA, the CDR3 is TGCGCCAGCAGCCCTCGGGATAGCGGGATAAACGCGCAGTACTTC. Its translation is CASSPRDSGINAQYF. Full variable domain (missing parts from reference TRBV5-1 and TRBJ2-7): KAGVTQTPRYLIKTRGQQVTLSCSPISGHRSVSWYQQTPGQGLQFLFEYFSETQRNKGNFPGRFSGRQFSNSRSEMNVSTLELGDSALYLCASSPRDSGINAQYFGPGTRLTVT.

This clonotype was observed at least ten times. The chain joins TRBV12-3 or TRBV12-4 to TRBJ2-3, with 8 bases matching TRBD1. The ends lost 4 bases at V and 3 bases at J; junction bases unmatched: 6. The CDR3 length is 15 residues. The CDR3, as DNA: TGTGCCAGCAGTTCGTGGACAGGGTGGACAGATACGCAGTATTTT. Its translation is CASSSWTGWTDTQYF.

This clonotype was seen a few times. CDR3 DNA sequence: TGTGCCAGCAGCGTAGGTGGGACTAGGAGTGCGGAGCTGTTTTTT. This codes for CASSVGGTRSAELFF. The chain combines TRBV9 with TRBJ2-2; TRBD2 agrees at 8 bases. The CDR3 contains 15 residues. V was clipped by 0 bases and J by 10 bases; unmatched bases: 8. Germline V gene lookup returns CDR1 SGDLS and CDR2 YYNGEE.

V is TRBV19 and J is TRBJ1-1; possibly TRBD1 for D (5 bases). Trimming removed 6 bases at V and 0 bases at J, with 20 bases between. This CDR3 region has 17 residues. The germline V gene has CDR1 LNHDA and CDR2 SQIVND (reference sequence). The CDR3 loop reads CASSDLKRGEMNTEAFF. The CDR3 DNA follows: TGTGCCAGTAGCGATCTTAAAAGGGGTGAAATGAACACTGAAGCTTTCTTT.

The chain's CDR3 is CASSSWDEQFF. CDR3 bases: TGTGCCAGCTCCTCCTGGGATGAGCAGTTCTTC. V is TRBV27 and J is TRBJ2-1; unclear D gene. Germline V gene lookup returns CDR1 MNHEY and CDR2 SMNVEV (reference sequence). The CDR3 contains 11 residues. The germline V and J ends were trimmed by 8 bases and 8 bases, with 10 bases remaining between them.

At least ten counts were recorded for this clonotype. CDR3 sequence reads: CASGTGLVRTNEQFF. In DNA form, the CDR3 reads TGCGCCAGCGGAACGGGACTAGTCAGGACCAATGAGCAGTTCTTC. V is TRBV5-1 and J is TRBJ2-1, with 8 nucleotides matching TRBD2. Germline V gives CDR1 SGHRS, CDR2 YFSETQ. This CDR3 is 15 amino acids long. The trim removed 7 bases at V and 6 bases at J, leaving 12 bases unmatched.

This clonotype was seen at least ten times. The rearrangement links TRBV5-1 to TRBJ2-3, with TRBD2 identical over 9 bases. Germline CDR1 SGHRS, CDR2 YFSETQ. V gave up 2 bases and J gave up 7 bases; unmatched junction bases: 8. The CDR3 has 15 amino acids. The CDR3 is CASSLISGSRYTQYF. CDR3 coding DNA: TGCGCCAGCAGCTTAATTAGCGGGAGCAGGTATACGCAGTATTTT. The complete variable domain, with remaining parts taken from reference TRBV5-1 and TRBJ2-3, reads KAGVTQTPRYLIKTRGQQVTLSCSPISGHRSVSWYQQTPGQGLQFLFEYFSETQRNKGNFPGRFSGRQFSNSRSEMNVSTLELGDSALYLCASSLISGSRYTQYFGPGTRLTVL.

This clonotype was seen repeatedly, ten times or more. At one end the junction does not follow the germline gene, possibly because of a read error. V and J are TRBV28 and TRBJ2-7; a weak D match, TRBD1 (5 bases). CDR1 and CDR2 from the germline V gene are MDHEN and SYDVKM. This CDR3 is built from 15 residues. CDR3 in amino acids: CASSLGLPSQYGQYF. DNA of the CDR3: TGTGCCAGCAGTTTGGGGCTCCCGAGCCAATACGGGCAGTACTTC. Based on the CDR3 plus reference TRBV28 and TRBJ2-7, the full variable domain is DVKVTQSSRYLVKRTGEKVFLECVQDMDHENMFWYRQDPGLGLRLIYFSYDVKMKEKGDIPEGYSVSREKKERFSLILESASTNQTSMYLCASSLGLPSQYGQYFGPGTRLTVT.

This clonotype was observed at least ten times. The rearrangement links TRBV27 to TRBJ1-5; tentatively, D is TRBD1 (5 bases). The CDR3 length is 14 residues. The V and J ends lost 0 bases and 5 bases respectively, with 8 bases between them. Germline V lookup: CDR1 MNHEY, CDR2 SMNVEV (reference sequence). CDR3 loop: CASSLSSGYQPQHF. The CDR3 DNA is TGTGCCAGCAGTTTATCTTCAGGGTATCAGCCCCAGCATTTT.

This clonotype was recorded many times. The chain uses TRBV13 and TRBJ2-1; D may be TRBD2 (5 bases). CDR1 is PRHDT, CDR2 FYEKMQ, per germline (reference sequence). Trimming removed 5 bases at V and 7 bases at J, with 12 bases between. The CDR3 covers 13 residues. CDR3: CASSGGGGNEQFF. For the CDR3, the DNA is TGTGCCAGCAGCGGCGGAGGAGGAAATGAGCAGTTCTTC.

V usage is TRBV5-5 and J usage is TRBJ1-1, with D unresolved. CDR1 and CDR2 from the germline V gene are SGHKS and YYEKEE (reference sequence). V gave up 4 bases and J gave up 0 bases, with 16 bases separating them. The CDR3 consists of 16 residues. CDR3 in DNA: TGTGCCAGCAGCCGGGGAGACGTCCTCATGAACACTGAAGCTTTCTTT. Amino acid sequence: CASSRGDVLMNTEAFF.

CDR3 bases: TGTGCCAGCAGCTCTCCGGGACAGGGGGCCGGCAATGAGCAGTTCTTC. Translation gives CASSSPGQGAGNEQFF. This sequence joins TRBV27 and TRBJ2-1, with TRBD1 identical over 12 bases. The V gene's germline CDR1 is MNHEY and CDR2 SMNVEV (reference sequence). Trimming at V came to 6 bases and at J to 6 bases, leaving 9 bases not matched to a gene. CDR3 length: 16 residues.

This clonotype showed up just a few times. The chain joins TRBV20-1 to TRBJ1-6; no firm D call. CDR3 length equals 14 residues. Between the trimmed V and J ends, which lost 2 bases and 6 bases, there was a span of 11 bases. Germline CDR1 reads DFQATT; CDR2 reads SNEGSKA (reference sequence). CDR3 protein: CSARSLRGNSPLHF. The CDR3 DNA follows: TGCAGTGCTAGATCCCTCCGGGGTAATTCACCCCTCCACTTT.

This clonotype was seen at least ten times. V and J are TRBV28 and TRBJ2-1; D is uncertain. The CDR3 totals 17 residues. V was clipped by 2 bases and J by 3 bases, with 17 bases between them. Germline assignment: CDR1 MDHEN and CDR2 SYDVKM. The CDR3 sequence: CASSLIPDSQFYNEQFF. In DNA form, the CDR3 reads TGTGCCAGCAGTTTAATCCCAGACTCTCAATTCTACAATGAGCAGTTCTTC. The variable domain in full, completed from reference TRBV28 and TRBJ2-1, reads DVKVTQSSRYLVKRTGEKVFLECVQDMDHENMFWYRQDPGLGLRLIYFSYDVKMKEKGDIPEGYSVSREKKERFSLILESASTNQTSMYLCASSLIPDSQFYNEQFFGPGTRLTVL.